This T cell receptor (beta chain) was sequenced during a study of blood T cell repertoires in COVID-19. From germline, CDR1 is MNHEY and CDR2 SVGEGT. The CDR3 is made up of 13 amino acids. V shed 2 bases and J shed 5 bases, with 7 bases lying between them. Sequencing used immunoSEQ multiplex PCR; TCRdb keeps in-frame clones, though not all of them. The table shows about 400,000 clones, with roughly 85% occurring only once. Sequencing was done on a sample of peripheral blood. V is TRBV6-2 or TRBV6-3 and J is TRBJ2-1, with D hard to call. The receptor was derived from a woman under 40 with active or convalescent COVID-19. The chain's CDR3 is CASSYGRHNEQFF. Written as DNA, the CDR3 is TGTGCCAGCAGTTACGGCCGCCACAATGAGCAGTTCTTC.